This TCR beta chain came from a study of blood T cell repertoires in COVID-19 (dated by TCRdb to about 2020). With respect to the entire study: The collaborator samples originated in the United States, Italy and Spain and spanned the acute and convalescent phases of COVID-19. The prospective study material was composed of cDNA or gDNA derived from T cells, B-cell-depleted T cells, or PBMCs. The dataset comprised deeply sampled blood TCRbeta repertoires from subjects exposed to, actively infected with, or recovered from COVID-19. The repertoires were made available in a free public database intended to serve as a resource for research on the immune response to SARS-CoV-2. The samples were drawn from two sources: the first 160 participants of the ongoing ImmuneRACE study, and about 1,300 subjects contributed by 6 global collaborators. Nearly every sample came with metadata listing a de-identified subject ID, COVID-19 status, age in years and sex. Where available, HLA class I and class II types were obtained from metadata supplied by the sample provider rather than from assay-based typing. What the research found in general, with its limitations: The quantity of clinical and demographic metadata differed by source and by participant and was supplied without curation.

The collaborating institutions used their own protocols to collect whole blood in K2EDTA tubes. For TCRbeta analysis, collaborator samples were shipped as frozen whole blood, as isolated PBMCs, or as DNA extracted from either sample type. TCRbeta CDR3 regions were amplified from genomic DNA using the immunoSEQ Assay, a bias-controlled multiplex PCR. In the authors' own workflow: The number of nucleated cells in each sample was estimated by amplification of reference gene primers within the assay. To quantify the absolute abundance of each unique TCRbeta CDR3 rearrangement, sequence reads were collapsed and filtered. For each sample, productive Simpson clonality was calculated by taking the square root of Simpson's diversity index across productive rearrangements. TCRdb took over this immuneACCESS table, retaining in-frame rearrangements with V and J assigned. Such tables are incomplete; in checked studies, under half of the missing clones stem from an unresolved V gene, and the remainder is unexplained. That table gives V, J and clone size, and the DNA gave D and trimming. This sample has about 24,000 clones in its table, and approximately 78% of those were observed once. Roughly 8.9% of the sample comes from the top ten.

As regards this clone: It has no known antigen specificity. Qualities for individual bases were not recorded, and no much larger clone is one base off.

Sequencing was performed on peripheral blood. This sequence originates from a human donor in a cohort sampled during active COVID-19.

The CDR3 reads as follows: CASSSRDRGVSNYGYTF. The nucleotides read TGTGCCAGCAGTTCCCGGGACAGGGGAGTCTCTAACTATGGCTACACCTTC. Recombination linked TRBV27 to TRBJ1-2; TRBD1 aligns with 10 central bases. Spanning cysteine to phenylalanine, the CDR3 consists of 17 amino acids. CDR3 DNA is the only sequence kept; it has 51 bases, read in frame from the first base. Reading the germline V gene (reference sequence) gives CDR1 MNHEY and CDR2 SMNVEV. V lost 4 bases and J lost 0 bases, and the count of bases not matched to a germline gene is 8.